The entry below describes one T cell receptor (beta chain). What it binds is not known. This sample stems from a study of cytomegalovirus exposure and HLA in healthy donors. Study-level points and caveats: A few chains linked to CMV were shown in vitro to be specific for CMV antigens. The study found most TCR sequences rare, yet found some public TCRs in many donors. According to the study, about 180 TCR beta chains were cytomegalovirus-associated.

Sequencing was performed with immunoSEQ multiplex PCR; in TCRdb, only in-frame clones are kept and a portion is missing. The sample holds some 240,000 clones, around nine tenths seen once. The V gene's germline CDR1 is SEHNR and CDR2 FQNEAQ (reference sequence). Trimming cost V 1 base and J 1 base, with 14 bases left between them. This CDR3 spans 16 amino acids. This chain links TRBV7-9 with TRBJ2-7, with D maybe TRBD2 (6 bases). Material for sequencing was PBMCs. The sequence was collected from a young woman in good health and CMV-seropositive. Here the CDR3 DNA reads TGTGCCAGCAGCTTAGGGTTCGGGACTTCATCCTACGAGCAGTACTTC. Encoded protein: CASSLGFGTSSYEQYF.